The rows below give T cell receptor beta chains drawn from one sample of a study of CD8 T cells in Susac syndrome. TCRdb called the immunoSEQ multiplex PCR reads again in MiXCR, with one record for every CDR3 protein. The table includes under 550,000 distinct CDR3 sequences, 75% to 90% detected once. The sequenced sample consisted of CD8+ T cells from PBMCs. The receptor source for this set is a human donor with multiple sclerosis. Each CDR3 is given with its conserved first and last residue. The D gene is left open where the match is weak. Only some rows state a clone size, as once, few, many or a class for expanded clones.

TGTGCCTGCGGACTAGCGAAAAATTCTTGGGAGACCCAGTACTTC CACGLAKNSWETQYF TRBJ2-5 . TRBD2 TRBV30
TGTGCCAGCAGCGCAGGACAGAGCTGGGAAGAGACCCAGTACTTC CASSAGQSWEETQYF TRBJ2-5 . . TRBV7-3
TGTGCCAGCAGCTTAGGACAGATCTATGGCTACACCTTC CASSLGQIYGYTF TRBJ1-2 few . TRBV7-9
TGTGCCAGCAGTTTTGTACTCAGGGACTATGAGCAGTTCTTC CASSFVLRDYEQFF TRBJ2-1 . . TRBV28
TGTGCTAGTGCTTTTGCGGGGGCCACAGACAATGAGCAGTTCTTC CASAFAGATDNEQFF TRBJ2-1 . . TRBV12-5
TGTGCCAGTAGTATCGGACTAGCGGGAGACAATGAGCAGTTCTTC CASSIGLAGDNEQFF TRBJ2-1 few TRBD2 TRBV19
TGTGCCAGCAGCTTCGACCCGGGCCCTCGGGTTGACGAGCAGTACTTC CASSFDPGPRVDEQYF TRBJ2-7 . . TRBV11-2
TGCAGCGCCCAATTTCGATGGGACAGGGAGTCGCCTGGATACACCATATATTTT CSAQFRWDRESPGYTIYF TRBJ1-3 . TRBD1 TRBV29-1
TGCGCCAGCAGCCCCCTCCCGGGTCCGGCAGCGACAAACTACGAGCAGTACTTC CASSPLPGPAATNYEQYF TRBJ2-7 once . TRBV4-1
TGTGCCAGCAGTCCCTTTGGGATAGCCAAAAACATTCAGTACTTC CASSPFGIAKNIQYF TRBJ2-4 . . TRBV6-5
TGCGCCAGCAGCCTCAAAGGTTTTTTGGGACAGGGGAAAGAGACCCAGTACTTC CASSLKGFLGQGKETQYF TRBJ2-5 . TRBD1 TRBV4-1
TGTGCCAGCAGTTTAATCAATGAGGATGAGCAGTTCTTC CASSLINEDEQFF TRBJ2-1 . . TRBV12-3/TRBV12-4
TGCAGCGCAGAAGGGGAGCAGTTCTTC CSAEGEQFF TRBJ2-1 . . TRBV29-1
TGTGCCAGCATTGGTAGCCTAGCGGGAGATCCGGCGCACGAGCAGTACTTC CASIGSLAGDPAHEQYF TRBJ2-7 . TRBD2 TRBV28
TGTGCCAGCAGCCCATTAGGAGGTAGCTCCTACGAGCAGTACTTC CASSPLGGSSYEQYF TRBJ2-7 . . TRBV7-9
TGTGCCAGCAGTTACTCTCCGGGGACTGAAGCTTTCTTT CASSYSPGTEAFF TRBJ1-1 . . TRBV6-5
TGTGCCAGCAGCGATTATACCGGGAGCCCGAATGGCTACACCTTC CASSDYTGSPNGYTF TRBJ1-2 . . TRBV2
TGTGCCAGTAGTATCACGGGGGCGGATTCACCCCTCCACTTT CASSITGADSPLHF TRBJ1-6 . . TRBV19
TGCGCCAGCACCCTGCAGCGGGAGGGCCCCTGGGAGCAGTTCTTC CASTLQREGPWEQFF TRBJ2-1 . TRBD2 TRBV5-1
TGTGCCAGCAGCTTGGAGACAGGACTGAACACTGAAGCTTTCTTT CASSLETGLNTEAFF TRBJ1-1 . . TRBV11-2
TGTGCCAGCTCTCCGAGGTTGTCGGGAGAATATGGCTACACCTTC CASSPRLSGEYGYTF TRBJ1-2 once . TRBV18
TGTGCCAGCAGCCCCCCGACTAGCAAATACGAGCAGTACTTC CASSPPTSKYEQYF TRBJ2-7 . TRBD2 TRBV5-6
TGTGCCAGCAGTGAAGGGAGTGGGGCAGGCTATGGCTACACCTTC CASSEGSGAGYGYTF TRBJ1-2 . . TRBV6-1
TGTGCCAGCAGTTACTCACTAGCGGAGTCCTACGAGCAGTACTTC CASSYSLAESYEQYF TRBJ2-7 . TRBD2 TRBV6-2/TRBV6-3
TGCGCCAGCAGCCCTGACCCGACCCCTTACAATGAGCAGTTCTTC CASSPDPTPYNEQFF TRBJ2-1 . . TRBV4-1
TGTGCCACCACGGTCTCGGATGGCTACACCTTC CATTVSDGYTF TRBJ1-2 . . TRBV2
TGCAGCGTTGAAGAAAGGAGGACAGGGCCCTACGAGCAGTACTTC CSVEERRTGPYEQYF TRBJ2-7 . TRBD1 TRBV29-1
TGTGCCAGTAGTACCGGACAGGGGAGCTCCTACAATGAGCAGTTCTTC CASSTGQGSSYNEQFF TRBJ2-1 . TRBD1 TRBV19
TGCAGCGTTGCGGGACTAGCGGGGGCCTATTACGAGCAGTACTTC CSVAGLAGAYYEQYF TRBJ2-7 once TRBD2 TRBV29-1
TGTGCCAGTAGTCCTCTCGGGACAGGGGACTACGAGCAGTACTTC CASSPLGTGDYEQYF TRBJ2-7 once TRBD1 TRBV19
TGTGCCAGTATCCGGGACAGGGATGGCACAGATACGCAGTATTTT CASIRDRDGTDTQYF TRBJ2-3 . TRBD1 TRBV5-6
TGTGCCATCAGTGAGTCCCAACAGTCTACTTTTTCTGGGGCCAACGTCCTGACTTTC CAISESQQSTFSGANVLTF TRBJ2-6 . . TRBV10-3
TGCGCCAGCAGCTTGCCGGCCAACCAGGGTGATGAAAAACTGTTTTTT CASSLPANQGDEKLFF TRBJ1-4 once . TRBV5-1
TGTGCCAGCAGTGAAGTTGTAGGGATCACCTACGAGCAGTACTTC CASSEVVGITYEQYF TRBJ2-7 . . TRBV6-1
TGTGCCAGCAGCCCGCCGGGACAGCCCTTCGAGCAGTACTTC CASSPPGQPFEQYF TRBJ2-7 . TRBD1 TRBV5-4
TGTGCCACCGGGACTAGCGGGGGGACAGGGGAGCAGTTCTTC CATGTSGGTGEQFF TRBJ2-1 . TRBD2 TRBV6-6
TGTGCCAGCAGTTTAGGGGTAGACACAGATACGCAGTATTTT CASSLGVDTDTQYF TRBJ2-3 . . TRBV27
TGTGCCAGTTCTAGCGGAACCTACAATGAGCAGTTCTTC CASSSGTYNEQFF TRBJ2-1 few TRBD2 TRBV11-2
TGTGCCAGCAGCCGAATCGTGAGCCACGAGCAGTACTTC CASSRIVSHEQYF TRBJ2-7 . . TRBV14
TGCGCCAGCAGCCAAGAAGAGGCAGGGCACTCCTACGAGCAGTACTTC CASSQEEAGHSYEQYF TRBJ2-7 once . TRBV4-1
TGCAGTGCTAGGGGTAGCGGGACCTACAATGAGCAGTTCTTC CSARGSGTYNEQFF TRBJ2-1 . TRBD2 TRBV20-1
TGTGCCAGCAGTTCACCGGGAAAGGTGGATTTCTACGAGCAGTACTTC CASSSPGKVDFYEQYF TRBJ2-7 few . TRBV27
TGTGCCTGGAGTGTCGGGGACTACACTGAAGCTTTCTTT CAWSVGDYTEAFF TRBJ1-1 . . TRBV30
TGTGCCAGTGGAGGAACAGGGGAACTGTTTTTT CASGGTGELFF TRBJ2-2 few TRBD1 TRBV27
TGTGCCACCGGGGAAGGTACGACTGAAGCTTTCTTT CATGEGTTEAFF TRBJ1-1 . . TRBV19
TGTGCCAGCAGTTACTCTATGGGAGAGTCCTACAATGAGCAGTTCTTC CASSYSMGESYNEQFF TRBJ2-1 . . TRBV6-5
TGTGCCACCAGTGATTTATTTGAGGCGAGGAAGAATCAGCCCCAGCATTTT CATSDLFEARKNQPQHF TRBJ1-5 . . TRBV24-1
TGTGCCACCACAATAGCGGGGGGGTACAATGAGCAGTTCTTC CATTIAGGYNEQFF TRBJ2-1 once TRBD2 TRBV24-1
TGTGCCAGCAGTACTTCTCTCAGGTACAATGAGCAGTTCTTC CASSTSLRYNEQFF TRBJ2-1 once . TRBV27
TGCGCCAGCGGGGCGGGCAGGGATAACACTGAAGCTTTCTTT CASGAGRDNTEAFF TRBJ1-1 . . TRBV4-1
TGTGCCAGCAGACTTCCGGGACGACCTTACGAGCAGTACTTC CASRLPGRPYEQYF TRBJ2-7 . . TRBV28
TGTGCCAGCAGTTTAACAGCGGGACAGGTTAGCGAGACCCAGTACTTC CASSLTAGQVSETQYF TRBJ2-5 . . TRBV27
TGCGCCAGCAGCCAAGAGGGAGGAGGGTCTTGGGCTTTCTTT CASSQEGGGSWAFF TRBJ1-1 . . TRBV4-1
TGCAGTGCTAGGGGGACAGGTCACCTCTTTGAGCAGTTCTTC CSARGTGHLFEQFF TRBJ2-1 . TRBD1 TRBV20-1